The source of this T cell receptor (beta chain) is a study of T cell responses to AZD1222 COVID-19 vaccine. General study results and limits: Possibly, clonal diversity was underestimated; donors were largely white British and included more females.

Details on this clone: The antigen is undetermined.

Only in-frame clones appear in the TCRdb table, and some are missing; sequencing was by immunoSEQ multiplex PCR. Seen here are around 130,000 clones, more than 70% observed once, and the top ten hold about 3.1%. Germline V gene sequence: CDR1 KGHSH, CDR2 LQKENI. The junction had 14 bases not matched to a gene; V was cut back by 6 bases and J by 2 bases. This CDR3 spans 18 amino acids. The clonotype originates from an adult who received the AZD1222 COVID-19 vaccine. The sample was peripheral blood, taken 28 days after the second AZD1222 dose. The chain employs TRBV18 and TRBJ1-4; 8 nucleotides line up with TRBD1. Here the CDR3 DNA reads TGTGCCAGCTCGTCCCGGGACAGGTCAGTCCCGACTAATGAAAAACTGTTTTTT. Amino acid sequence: CASSSRDRSVPTNEKLFF.